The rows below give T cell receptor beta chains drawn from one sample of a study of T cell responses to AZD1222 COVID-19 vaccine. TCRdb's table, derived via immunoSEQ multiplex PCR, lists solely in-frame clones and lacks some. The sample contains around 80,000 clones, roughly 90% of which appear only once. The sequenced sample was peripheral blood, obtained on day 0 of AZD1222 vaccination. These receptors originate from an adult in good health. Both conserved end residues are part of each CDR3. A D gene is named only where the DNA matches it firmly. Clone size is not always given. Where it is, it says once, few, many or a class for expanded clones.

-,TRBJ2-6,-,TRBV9,CASSSRAVGPSSGANVLTF,TGTGCCAGCAGCTCCCGAGCGGTTGGCCCCTCCTCTGGGGCCAACGTCCTGACTTTC
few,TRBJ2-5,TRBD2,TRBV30,CAWSVGGETQYF,TGTGCCTGGAGTGTCGGGGGGGAGACCCAGTACTTC
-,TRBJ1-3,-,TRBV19,CASKDRLVSGNTIYF,TGTGCCAGTAAGGACAGACTCGTCTCTGGAAACACCATATATTTT
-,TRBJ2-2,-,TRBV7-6,CASSLPIGELFF,TGTGCCAGCAGCCTCCCGATAGGGGAGCTGTTTTTT
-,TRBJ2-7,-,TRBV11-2,CASSLGGGRQYF,TGTGCCAGCAGCTTAGGAGGGGGGAGGCAGTACTTC
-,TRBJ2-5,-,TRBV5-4,CASSRRLVVGETQYF,TGTGCCAGCAGCAGGAGACTAGTTGTCGGCGAGACCCAGTACTTC
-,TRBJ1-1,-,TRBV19,CATRQNMNTEAFF,TGTGCCACCAGACAGAACATGAACACTGAAGCTTTCTTT
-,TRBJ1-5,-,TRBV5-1,CASSLAAASNQPQHF,TGCGCCAGCAGCTTGGCGGCAGCTAGCAATCAGCCCCAGCATTTT
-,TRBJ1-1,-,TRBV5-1,CASSFVVNTEAFF,TGCGCCAGCAGCTTTGTAGTAAACACTGAAGCTTTCTTT
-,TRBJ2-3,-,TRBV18,CASSPPGADTQYF,TGTGCCAGCTCTCCTCCCGGCGCAGATACGCAGTATTTT
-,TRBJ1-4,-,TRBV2,CASKGDLANEKLFF,TGTGCCAGCAAGGGAGACCTAGCTAATGAAAAACTGTTTTTT
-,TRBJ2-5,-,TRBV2,CASSGDQGQETQYF,TGTGCCAGCAGTGGGGACCAGGGACAAGAGACCCAGTACTTC
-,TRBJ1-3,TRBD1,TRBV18,CASSPRTGGNIVSGNTIYF,TGTGCCAGCTCACCACGGACAGGGGGAAATATTGTCTCTGGAAACACCATATATTTT
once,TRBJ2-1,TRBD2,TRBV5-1,CASSLDVLAVYNEQFF,TGCGCCAGCAGCTTGGACGTACTAGCGGTTTACAATGAGCAGTTCTTC
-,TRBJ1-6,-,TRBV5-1,CASSLRREASPLHF,TGCGCCAGCAGCTTGAGGAGGGAGGCCTCACCCCTCCACTTT
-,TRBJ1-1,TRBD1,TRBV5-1,CASSVTGLNTEAFF,TGCGCCAGCAGCGTGACAGGGTTGAACACTGAAGCTTTCTTT
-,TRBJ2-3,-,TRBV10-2,CASSDNVASIGTQYF,TGCGCCAGCAGTGATAATGTGGCGAGTATAGGTACGCAGTATTTT
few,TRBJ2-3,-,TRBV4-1,CASSQVVRAEDTQYF,TGCGCCAGCAGCCAAGTGGTAAGGGCCGAGGATACGCAGTATTTT
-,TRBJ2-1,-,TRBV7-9,CASSQPTGLVGYNEQFF,TGTGCCAGCAGCCAACCGACAGGACTAGTGGGTTACAATGAGCAGTTCTTC
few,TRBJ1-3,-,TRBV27,CASSPARGNTIYF,TGTGCCAGCAGCCCCGCGAGAGGAAACACCATATATTTT
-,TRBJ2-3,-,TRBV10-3,CAARQDRATDTQYF,TGTGCCGCCAGACAGGATAGGGCCACAGATACGCAGTATTTT
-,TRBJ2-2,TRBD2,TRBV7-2,CASSSRGTSAAELFF,TGTGCCAGCAGCTCGAGGGGGACTAGCGCCGCCGAGCTGTTTTTT
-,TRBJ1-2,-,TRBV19,CASMEQSNYGYTF,TGTGCCAGTATGGAACAGTCAAACTATGGCTACACCTTC
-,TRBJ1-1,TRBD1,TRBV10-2,CASSDWAGGAFF,TGCGCCAGCAGTGATTGGGCAGGGGGGGCTTTCTTT
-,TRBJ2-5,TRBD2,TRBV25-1,CASSSGRGSLQETQYF,TGTGCCAGCAGTTCCGGGAGGGGAAGCCTACAAGAGACCCAGTACTTC
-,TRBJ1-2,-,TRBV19,CASSRLNYGYTF,TGTGCCAGTAGTAGACTGAACTATGGCTACACCTTC
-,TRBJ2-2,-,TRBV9,CASSVAQAGQNGELFF,TGTGCCAGCAGCGTAGCTCAGGCGGGACAGAACGGGGAGCTGTTTTTT
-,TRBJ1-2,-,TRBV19,CASTPDSYYGYTF,TGTGCCAGTACCCCGGACAGCTACTATGGCTACACCTTC
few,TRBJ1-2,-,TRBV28,CASSVTGGYGYTF,TGTGCCAGCAGTGTAACAGGAGGGTATGGCTACACCTTC
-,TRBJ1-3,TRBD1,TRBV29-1,CSADRGGNTIYF,TGCAGCGCAGACAGGGGTGGAAACACCATATATTTT
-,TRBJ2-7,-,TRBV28,CASSLLSPAGKYEQYF,TGTGCCAGCAGTTTGCTAAGTCCAGCAGGGAAATACGAGCAGTACTTC
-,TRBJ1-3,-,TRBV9,CASSWSTSGNTIYF,TGTGCCAGCAGCTGGAGCACTTCTGGAAACACCATATATTTT
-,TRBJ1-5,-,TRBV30,CAWSFGSGRQPQHF,TGTGCCTGGAGTTTTGGGTCCGGGAGGCAGCCCCAGCATTTT
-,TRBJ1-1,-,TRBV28,CASSLWAPSGRGAFF,TGTGCCAGCAGTTTATGGGCCCCCTCGGGCAGGGGAGCTTTCTTT
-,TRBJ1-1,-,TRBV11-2,CASSLERGTEAFF,TGTGCCAGCAGCTTAGAAAGGGGTACTGAAGCTTTCTTT